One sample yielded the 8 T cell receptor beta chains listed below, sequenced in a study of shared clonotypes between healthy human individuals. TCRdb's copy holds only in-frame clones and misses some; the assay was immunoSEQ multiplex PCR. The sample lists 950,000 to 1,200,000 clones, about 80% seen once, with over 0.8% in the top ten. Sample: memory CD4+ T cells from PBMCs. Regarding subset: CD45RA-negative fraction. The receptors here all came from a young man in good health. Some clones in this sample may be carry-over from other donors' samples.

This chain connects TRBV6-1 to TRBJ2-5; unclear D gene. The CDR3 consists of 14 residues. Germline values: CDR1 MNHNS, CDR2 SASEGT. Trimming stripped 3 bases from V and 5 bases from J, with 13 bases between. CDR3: CASSDQAPGETQYF. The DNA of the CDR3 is TGTGCCAGCAGTGATCAGGCTCCCGGGGAGACCCAGTACTTC.

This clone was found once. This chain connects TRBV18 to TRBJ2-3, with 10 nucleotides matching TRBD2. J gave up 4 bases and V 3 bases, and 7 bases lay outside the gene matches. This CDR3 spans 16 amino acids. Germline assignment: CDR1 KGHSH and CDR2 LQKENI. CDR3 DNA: TGTGCCAGCTCACCGGGGGCTAGCGGGAGCGCAGATACGCAGTATTTT. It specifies CASSPGASGSADTQYF.

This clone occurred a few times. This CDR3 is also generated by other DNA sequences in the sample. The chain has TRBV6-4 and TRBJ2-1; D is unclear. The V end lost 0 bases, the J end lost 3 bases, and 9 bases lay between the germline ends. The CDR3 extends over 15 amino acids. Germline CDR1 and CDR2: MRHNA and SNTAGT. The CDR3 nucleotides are TGTGCCAGCAGTGACTCTAGTGGGGACTACAATGAGCAGTTCTTC. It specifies CASSDSSGDYNEQFF.

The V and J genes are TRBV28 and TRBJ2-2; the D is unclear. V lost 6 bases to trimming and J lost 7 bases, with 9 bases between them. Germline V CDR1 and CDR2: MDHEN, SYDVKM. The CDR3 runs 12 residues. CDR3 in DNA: TGTGCCAGCAGGCCACTGGGCGGGGAGCTGTTTTTT. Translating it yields CASRPLGGELFF.

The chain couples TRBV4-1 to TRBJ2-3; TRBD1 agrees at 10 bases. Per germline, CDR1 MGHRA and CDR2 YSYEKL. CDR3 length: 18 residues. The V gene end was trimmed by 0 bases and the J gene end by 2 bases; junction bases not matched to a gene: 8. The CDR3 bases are TGCGCCAGCAGCCAAGAGACAGGGGGCTTTTCTAACACAGATACGCAGTATTTT. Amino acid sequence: CASSQETGGFSNTDTQYF.

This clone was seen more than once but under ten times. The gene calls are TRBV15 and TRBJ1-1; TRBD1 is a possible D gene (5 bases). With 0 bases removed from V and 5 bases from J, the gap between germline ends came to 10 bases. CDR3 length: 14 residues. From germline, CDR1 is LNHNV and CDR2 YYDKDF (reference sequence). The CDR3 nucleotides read TGTGCCACCAGCAGAGAGTTCAGGGCTACTGAAGCTTTCTTT. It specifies CATSREFRATEAFF.

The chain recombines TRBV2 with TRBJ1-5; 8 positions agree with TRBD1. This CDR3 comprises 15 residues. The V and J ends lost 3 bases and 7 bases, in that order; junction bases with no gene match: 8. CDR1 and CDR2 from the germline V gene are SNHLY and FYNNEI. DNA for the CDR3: TGTGCCAGCAGTGATTTGACAGGGGTTGAACAGCCCCAGCATTTT. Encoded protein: CASSDLTGVEQPQHF.

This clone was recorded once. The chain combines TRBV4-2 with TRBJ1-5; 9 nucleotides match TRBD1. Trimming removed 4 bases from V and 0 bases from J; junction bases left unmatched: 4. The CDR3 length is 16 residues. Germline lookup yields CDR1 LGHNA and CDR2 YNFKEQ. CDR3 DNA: TGTGCCAGCAGCCCAGGACAGGGGTATAGCAATCAGCCCCAGCATTTT. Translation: CASSPGQGYSNQPQHF.